This T cell receptor (beta chain) was captured by sequencing in a study of blood T cells in healthy people across ages. General study points: Getting older went along with TCR beta diversity per million T cells dropping roughly linearly.

This clonotype was counted between two and nine times. Its antigen remains unknown. The V gene's germline CDR1 is PRHDT and CDR2 FYEKMQ (reference sequence). With 4 bases clipped from V and 7 bases from J, the junction kept 2 bases outside the gene matches. The CDR3 has 13 residues. The use of a sample-barcoded 5' primer and a J-beta primer mix characterized a second PCR of roughly 7 to 12 cycles. TCRdb recomputed calls from the 5' RACE reads with MiXCR, one row per CDR3 protein. The repertoire holds approximately 830,000 distinct CDR3 sequences, with around 62% as singletons. Sequenced: blood. The clonotype was recovered from a man aged 25 to 40 in good health. V and J are TRBV13 and TRBJ1-4; 8 positions match TRBD1. The chain's CDR3 is CASSYRGSEKLFF. The CDR3 coding sequence is TGTGCCAGCAGCTACAGGGGGAGTGAAAAACTGTTTTTT.